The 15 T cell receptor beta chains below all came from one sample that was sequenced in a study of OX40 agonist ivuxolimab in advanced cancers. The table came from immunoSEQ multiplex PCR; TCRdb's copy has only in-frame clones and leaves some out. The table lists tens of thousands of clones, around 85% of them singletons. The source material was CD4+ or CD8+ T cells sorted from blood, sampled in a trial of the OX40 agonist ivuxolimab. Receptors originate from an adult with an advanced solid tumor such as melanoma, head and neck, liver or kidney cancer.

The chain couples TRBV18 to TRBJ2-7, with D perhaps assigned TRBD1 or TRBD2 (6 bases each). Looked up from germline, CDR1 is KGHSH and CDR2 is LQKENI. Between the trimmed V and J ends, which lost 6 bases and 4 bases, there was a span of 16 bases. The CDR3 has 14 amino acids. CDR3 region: CASSPGGQPYEQYF. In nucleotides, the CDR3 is TGTGCCAGCTCCCCCGGGGGACAACCTTACGAGCAGTACTTC.

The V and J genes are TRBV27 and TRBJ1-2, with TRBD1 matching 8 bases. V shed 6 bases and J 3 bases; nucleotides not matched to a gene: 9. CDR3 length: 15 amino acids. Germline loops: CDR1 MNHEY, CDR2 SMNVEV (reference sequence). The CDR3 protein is CASSFVADRDYGYTF. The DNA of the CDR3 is TGTGCCAGCAGCTTTGTGGCGGACAGGGACTATGGCTACACCTTC.

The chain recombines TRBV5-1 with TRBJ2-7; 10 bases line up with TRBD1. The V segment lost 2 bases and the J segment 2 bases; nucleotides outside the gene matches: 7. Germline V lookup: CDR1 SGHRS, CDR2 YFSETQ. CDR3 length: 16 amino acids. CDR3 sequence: CASSFSTGQGTYEQYF. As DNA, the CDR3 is TGCGCCAGCAGCTTTTCCACGGGACAGGGGACCTACGAGCAGTACTTC.

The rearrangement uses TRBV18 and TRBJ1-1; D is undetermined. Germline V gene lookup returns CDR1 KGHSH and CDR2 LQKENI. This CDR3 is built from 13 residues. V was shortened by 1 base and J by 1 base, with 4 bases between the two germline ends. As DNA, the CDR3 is TGTGCCAGCTCACCACGGAGGAACACTGAAGCTTTCTTT. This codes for CASSPRRNTEAFF. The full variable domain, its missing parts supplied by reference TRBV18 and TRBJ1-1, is NAGVMQNPRHLVRRRGQEARLRCSPMKGHSHVYWYRQLPEEGLKFMVYLQKENIIDESGMPKERFSAEFPKEGPSILRIQQVVRGDSAAYFCASSPRRNTEAFFGQGTRLTVV.

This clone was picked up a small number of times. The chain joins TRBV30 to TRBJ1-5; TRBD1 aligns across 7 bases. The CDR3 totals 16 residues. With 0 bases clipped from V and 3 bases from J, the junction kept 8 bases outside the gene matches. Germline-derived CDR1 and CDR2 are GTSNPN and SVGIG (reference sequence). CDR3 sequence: CAWSVGGGQFNQPQHF. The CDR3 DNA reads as TGTGCCTGGAGTGTAGGAGGGGGACAGTTCAATCAGCCCCAGCATTTT.

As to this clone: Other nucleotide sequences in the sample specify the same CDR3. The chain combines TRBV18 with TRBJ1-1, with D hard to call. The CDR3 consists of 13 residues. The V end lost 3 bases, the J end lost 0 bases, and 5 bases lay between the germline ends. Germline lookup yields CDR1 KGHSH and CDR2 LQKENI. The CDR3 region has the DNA TGTGCCAGCTCACCTGGACTGAACACTGAAGCTTTCTTT. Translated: CASSPGLNTEAFF.

The CDR3: CASSTGAVPHGYTF. CDR3 in DNA: TGTGCCAGCAGCACTGGAGCAGTCCCCCATGGCTACACCTTC. V usage is TRBV5-4 and J usage is TRBJ1-2; D is undetermined. Germline CDR1 SGHNT, CDR2 YYREEE (reference sequence). CDR3 length: 14 amino acids. Trimming left V 4 bases short and J 6 bases short, with 16 bases between.

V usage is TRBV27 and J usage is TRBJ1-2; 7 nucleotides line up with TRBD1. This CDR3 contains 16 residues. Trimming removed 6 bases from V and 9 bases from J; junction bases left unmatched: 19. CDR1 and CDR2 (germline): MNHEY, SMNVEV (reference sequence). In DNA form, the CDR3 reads TGTGCCAGCAGCCGGGACAGTCAATCCAAATTAGGCCGCTACACCTTC. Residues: CASSRDSQSKLGRYTF.

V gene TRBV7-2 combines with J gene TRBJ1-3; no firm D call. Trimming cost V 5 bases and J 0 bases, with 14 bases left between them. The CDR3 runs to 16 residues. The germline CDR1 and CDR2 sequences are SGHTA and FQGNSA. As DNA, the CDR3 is TGTGCCAGCAGCCTCGAAAGGCTAAGCTCTGGAAACACCATATATTTT. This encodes CASSLERLSSGNTIYF.

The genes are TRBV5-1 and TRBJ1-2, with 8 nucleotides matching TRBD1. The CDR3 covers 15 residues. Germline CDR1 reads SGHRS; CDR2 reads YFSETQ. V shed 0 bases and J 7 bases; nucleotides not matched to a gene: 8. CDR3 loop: CASSLDPQGAGGYTF. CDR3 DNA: TGCGCCAGCAGCTTGGACCCCCAGGGGGCGGGTGGCTACACCTTC.

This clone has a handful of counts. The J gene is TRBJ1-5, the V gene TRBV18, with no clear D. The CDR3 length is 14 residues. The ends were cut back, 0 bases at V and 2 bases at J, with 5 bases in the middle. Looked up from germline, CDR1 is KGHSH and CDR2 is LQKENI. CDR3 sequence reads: CASSPPNGNQPQHF. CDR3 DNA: TGTGCCAGCTCACCACCCAATGGCAATCAGCCCCAGCATTTT.

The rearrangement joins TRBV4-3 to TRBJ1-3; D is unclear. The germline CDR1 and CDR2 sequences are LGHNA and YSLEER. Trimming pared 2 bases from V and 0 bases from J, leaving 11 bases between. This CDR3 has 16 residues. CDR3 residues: CASSQSTSSSGNTIYF. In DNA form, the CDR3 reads TGCGCCAGCAGCCAATCCACTTCGAGCTCTGGAAACACCATATATTTT.

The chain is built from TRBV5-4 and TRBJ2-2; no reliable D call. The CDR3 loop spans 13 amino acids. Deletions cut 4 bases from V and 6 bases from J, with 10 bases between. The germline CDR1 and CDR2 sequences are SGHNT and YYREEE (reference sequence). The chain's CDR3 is CASSPGPAGELFF. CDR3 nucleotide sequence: TGTGCCAGCAGCCCTGGACCGGCCGGGGAGCTGTTTTTT. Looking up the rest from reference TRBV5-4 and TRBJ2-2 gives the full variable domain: ETGVTQSPTHLIKTRGQQVTLRCSSQSGHNTVSWYQQALGQGPQFIFQYYREEENGRGNFPPRFSGLQFPNYSSELNVNALELDDSALYLCASSPGPAGELFFGEGSRLTVL.

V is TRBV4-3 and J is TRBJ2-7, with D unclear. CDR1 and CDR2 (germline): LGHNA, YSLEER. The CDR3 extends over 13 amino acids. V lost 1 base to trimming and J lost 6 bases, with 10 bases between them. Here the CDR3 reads CASSQVPRGEQYF. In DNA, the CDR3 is TGCGCCAGCAGCCAAGTTCCTAGAGGCGAGCAGTACTTC.

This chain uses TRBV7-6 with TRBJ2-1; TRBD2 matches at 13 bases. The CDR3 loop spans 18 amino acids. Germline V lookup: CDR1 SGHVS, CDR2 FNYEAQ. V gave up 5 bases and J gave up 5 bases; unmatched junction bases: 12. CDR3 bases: TGTGCCAGCAGCCCTCGGACTAGCGGGAGCTTTTTAGACAATGAGCAGTTCTTC. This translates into CASSPRTSGSFLDNEQFF.